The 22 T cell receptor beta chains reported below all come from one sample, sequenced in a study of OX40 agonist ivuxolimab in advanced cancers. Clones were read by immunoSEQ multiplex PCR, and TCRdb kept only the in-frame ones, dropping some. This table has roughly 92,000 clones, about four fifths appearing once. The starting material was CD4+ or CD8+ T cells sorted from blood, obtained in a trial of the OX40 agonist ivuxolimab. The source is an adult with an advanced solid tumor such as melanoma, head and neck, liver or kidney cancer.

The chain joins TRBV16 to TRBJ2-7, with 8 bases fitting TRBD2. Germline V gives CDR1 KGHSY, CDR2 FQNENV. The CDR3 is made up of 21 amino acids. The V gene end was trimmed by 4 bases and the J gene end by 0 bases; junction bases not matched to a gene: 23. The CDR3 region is CASSPPRPPGGSYGNSYEQYF. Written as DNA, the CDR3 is TGTGCCAGCAGCCCCCCTCGTCCACCGGGGGGGAGCTATGGAAACTCCTACGAGCAGTACTTC.

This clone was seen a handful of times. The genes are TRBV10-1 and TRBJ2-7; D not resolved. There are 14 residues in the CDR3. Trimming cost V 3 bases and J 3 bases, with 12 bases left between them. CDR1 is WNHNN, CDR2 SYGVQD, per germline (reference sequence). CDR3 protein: CASSDRLGGYEQYF. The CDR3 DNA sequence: TGCGCCAGCAGTGATCGACTGGGCGGCTACGAGCAGTACTTC.

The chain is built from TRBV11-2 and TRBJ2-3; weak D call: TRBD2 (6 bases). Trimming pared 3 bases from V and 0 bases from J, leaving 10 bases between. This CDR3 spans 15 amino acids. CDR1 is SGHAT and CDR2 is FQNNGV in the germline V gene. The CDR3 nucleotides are TGTGCCAGCAGCTTGGGACGGGGGAGCACAGATACGCAGTATTTT. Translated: CASSLGRGSTDTQYF.

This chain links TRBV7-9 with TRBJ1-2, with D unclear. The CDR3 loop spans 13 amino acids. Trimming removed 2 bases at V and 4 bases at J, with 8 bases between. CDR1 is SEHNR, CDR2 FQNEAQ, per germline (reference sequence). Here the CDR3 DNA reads TGTGCCAGCAGCTTATCAGGCACCTATGGCTACACCTTC. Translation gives CASSLSGTYGYTF.

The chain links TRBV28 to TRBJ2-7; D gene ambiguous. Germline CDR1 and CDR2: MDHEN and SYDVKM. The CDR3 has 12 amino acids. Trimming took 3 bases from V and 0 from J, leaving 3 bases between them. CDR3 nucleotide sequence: TGTGCCAGCAGTTTTGGCTCCTACGAGCAGTACTTC. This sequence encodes CASSFGSYEQYF.

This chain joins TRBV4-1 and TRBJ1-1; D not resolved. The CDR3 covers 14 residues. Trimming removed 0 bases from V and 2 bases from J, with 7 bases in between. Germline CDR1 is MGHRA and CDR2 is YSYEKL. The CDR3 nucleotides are TGCGCCAGCAGCCAAGATTCCGCCAACACTGAAGCTTTCTTT. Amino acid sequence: CASSQDSANTEAFF.

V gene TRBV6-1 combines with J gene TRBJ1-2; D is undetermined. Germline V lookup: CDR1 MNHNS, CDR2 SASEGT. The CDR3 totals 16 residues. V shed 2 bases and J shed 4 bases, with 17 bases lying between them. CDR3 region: CASSERTMRKTYGYTF. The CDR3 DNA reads TGTGCCAGCAGTGAACGCACTATGCGAAAGACCTATGGCTACACCTTC.

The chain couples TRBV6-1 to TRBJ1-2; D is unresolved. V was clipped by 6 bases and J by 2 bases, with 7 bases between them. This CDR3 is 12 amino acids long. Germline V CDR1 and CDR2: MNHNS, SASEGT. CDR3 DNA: TGTGCCAGCAGAATCGAAAACTATGGCTACACCTTC. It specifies CASRIENYGYTF.

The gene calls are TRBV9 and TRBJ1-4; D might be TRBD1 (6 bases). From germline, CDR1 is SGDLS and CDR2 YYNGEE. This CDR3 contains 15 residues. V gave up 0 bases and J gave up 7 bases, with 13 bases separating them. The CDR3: CASSVEGGWSEKLFF. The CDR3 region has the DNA TGTGCCAGCAGCGTAGAGGGGGGCTGGAGTGAAAAACTGTTTTTT.

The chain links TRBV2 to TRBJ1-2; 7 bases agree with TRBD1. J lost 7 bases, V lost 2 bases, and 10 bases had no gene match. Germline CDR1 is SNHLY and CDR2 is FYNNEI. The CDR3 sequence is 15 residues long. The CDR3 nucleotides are TGTGCCAGCAGTGAACCGGGGTATGACAGGGTTGGCTACACCTTC. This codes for CASSEPGYDRVGYTF. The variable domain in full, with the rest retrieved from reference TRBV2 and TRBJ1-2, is EPEVTQTPSHQVTQMGQEVILRCVPISNHLYFYWYRQILGQKVEFLVSFYNNEISEKSEIFDDQFSVERPDGSNFTLKIRSTKLEDSAMYFCASSEPGYDRVGYTFGSGTRLTVV.

For the CDR3, the DNA is TGTGCCAGCAGCCTCGGACAGGACGAGCAGTACTTC. This sequence encodes CASSLGQDEQYF. The chain employs TRBV5-4 and TRBJ2-7; 7 bases are shared with TRBD1. Germline CDR1 and CDR2: SGHNT and YYREEE (reference sequence). After removal of 4 bases from V and 5 bases from J, the junction contained 3 bases not matched to a gene. The CDR3 consists of 12 residues. Variable domain in full (rest from reference TRBV5-4 and TRBJ2-7): ETGVTQSPTHLIKTRGQQVTLRCSSQSGHNTVSWYQQALGQGPQFIFQYYREEENGRGNFPPRFSGLQFPNYSSELNVNALELDDSALYLCASSLGQDEQYFGPGTRLTVT.

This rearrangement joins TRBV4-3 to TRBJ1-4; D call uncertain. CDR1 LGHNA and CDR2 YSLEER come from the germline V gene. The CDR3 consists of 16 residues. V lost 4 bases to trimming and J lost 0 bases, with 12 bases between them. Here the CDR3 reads CASSLHPGTTNEKLFF. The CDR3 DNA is TGCGCCAGCAGCCTCCACCCCGGGACAACTAATGAAAAACTGTTTTTT.

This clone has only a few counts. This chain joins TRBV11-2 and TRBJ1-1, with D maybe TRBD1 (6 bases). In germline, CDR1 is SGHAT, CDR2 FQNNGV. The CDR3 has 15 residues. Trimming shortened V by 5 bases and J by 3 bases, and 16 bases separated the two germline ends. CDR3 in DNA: TGTGCCAGCAGCAGCTTCCAGGGGAGGTACACTGAAGCTTTCTTT. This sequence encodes CASSSFQGRYTEAFF.

The CDR3 sequence is CASSLEGGSSYEQYF. The CDR3 DNA sequence: TGTGCCAGCAGCTTAGAGGGGGGGAGCTCCTACGAGCAGTACTTC. This chain uses TRBV7-2 with TRBJ2-7, with a weak D call TRBD2 (7 bases). The CDR3 spans 15 residues. V lost 1 base to trimming and J lost 0 bases, with 10 bases between them. CDR1 SGHTA and CDR2 FQGNSA come from the germline V gene.

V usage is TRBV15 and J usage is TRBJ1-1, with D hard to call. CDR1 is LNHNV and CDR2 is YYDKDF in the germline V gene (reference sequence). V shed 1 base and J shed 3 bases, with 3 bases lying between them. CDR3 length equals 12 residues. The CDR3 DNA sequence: TGTGCCACCAGCAGAGGGTACACTGAAGCTTTCTTT. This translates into CATSRGYTEAFF.

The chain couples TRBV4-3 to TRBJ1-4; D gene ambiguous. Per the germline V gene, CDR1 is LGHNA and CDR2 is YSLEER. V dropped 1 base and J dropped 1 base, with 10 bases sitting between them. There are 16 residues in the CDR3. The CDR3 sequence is CASSQGPLGTNEKLFF. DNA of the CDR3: TGCGCCAGCAGCCAAGGTCCCCTGGGAACTAATGAAAAACTGTTTTTT.

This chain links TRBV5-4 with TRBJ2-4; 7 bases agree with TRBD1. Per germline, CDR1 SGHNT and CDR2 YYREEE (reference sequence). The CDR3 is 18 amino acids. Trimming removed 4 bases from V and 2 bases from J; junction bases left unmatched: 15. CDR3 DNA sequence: TGTGCCAGCAGCGGTGACAGGGCTAGCTTAACCCCCAAAAACATTCAGTACTTC. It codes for CASSGDRASLTPKNIQYF.

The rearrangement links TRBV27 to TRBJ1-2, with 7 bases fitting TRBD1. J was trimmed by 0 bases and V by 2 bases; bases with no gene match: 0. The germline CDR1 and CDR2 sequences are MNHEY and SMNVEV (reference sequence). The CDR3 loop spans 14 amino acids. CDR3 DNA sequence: TGTGCCAGCAGTTTAAGGGGGCCTAACTATGGCTACACCTTC. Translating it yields CASSLRGPNYGYTF.

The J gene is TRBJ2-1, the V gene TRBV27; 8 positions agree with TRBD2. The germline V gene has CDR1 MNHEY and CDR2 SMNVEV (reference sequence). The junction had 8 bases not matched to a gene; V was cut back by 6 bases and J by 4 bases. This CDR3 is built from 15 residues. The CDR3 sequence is CASSQLAENYNEQFF. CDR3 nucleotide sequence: TGTGCCAGCAGCCAACTAGCGGAAAATTACAATGAGCAGTTCTTC.

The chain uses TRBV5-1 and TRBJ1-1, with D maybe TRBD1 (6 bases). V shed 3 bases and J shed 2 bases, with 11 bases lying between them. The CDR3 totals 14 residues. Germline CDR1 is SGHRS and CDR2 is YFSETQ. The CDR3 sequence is CASSSRDTNTEAFF. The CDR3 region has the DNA TGCGCCAGCAGCTCCCGGGACACTAACACTGAAGCTTTCTTT.

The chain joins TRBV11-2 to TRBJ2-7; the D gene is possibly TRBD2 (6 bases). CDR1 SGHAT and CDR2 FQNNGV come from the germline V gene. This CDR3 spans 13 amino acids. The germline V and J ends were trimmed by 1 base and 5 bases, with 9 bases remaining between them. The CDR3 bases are TGTGCCAGCAGCTTAGGGTGGGGGGACGAGCAGTACTTC. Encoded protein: CASSLGWGDEQYF.

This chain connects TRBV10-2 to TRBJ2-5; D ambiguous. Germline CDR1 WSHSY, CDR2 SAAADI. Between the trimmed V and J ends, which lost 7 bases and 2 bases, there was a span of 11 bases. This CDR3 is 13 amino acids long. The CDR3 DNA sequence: TGCGCCAGCACCGACGGCGGACAAGAGACCCAGTACTTC. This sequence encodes CASTDGGQETQYF.